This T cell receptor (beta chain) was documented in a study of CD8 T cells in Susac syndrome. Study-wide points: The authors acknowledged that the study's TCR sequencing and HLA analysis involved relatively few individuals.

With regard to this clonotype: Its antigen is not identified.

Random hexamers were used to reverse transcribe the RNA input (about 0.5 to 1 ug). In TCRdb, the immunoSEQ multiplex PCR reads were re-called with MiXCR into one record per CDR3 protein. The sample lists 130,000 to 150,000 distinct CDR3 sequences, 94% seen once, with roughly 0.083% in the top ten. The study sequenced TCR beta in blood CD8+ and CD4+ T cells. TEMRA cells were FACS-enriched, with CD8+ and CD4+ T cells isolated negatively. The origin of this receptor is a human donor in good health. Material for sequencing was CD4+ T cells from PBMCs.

CDR3 nucleotides: TGTGCCTGGAGCCCCAACAGAAGAGTTGAGCAGTTCTTC. This translates into CAWSPNRRVEQFF. The V call is TRBV30, the J call TRBJ2-1; D unresolved. V lost 3 bases, J lost 9 bases, and 15 bases lay in between. Germline V CDR1 and CDR2: GTSNPN, SVGIG (reference sequence). The CDR3 runs 13 residues.